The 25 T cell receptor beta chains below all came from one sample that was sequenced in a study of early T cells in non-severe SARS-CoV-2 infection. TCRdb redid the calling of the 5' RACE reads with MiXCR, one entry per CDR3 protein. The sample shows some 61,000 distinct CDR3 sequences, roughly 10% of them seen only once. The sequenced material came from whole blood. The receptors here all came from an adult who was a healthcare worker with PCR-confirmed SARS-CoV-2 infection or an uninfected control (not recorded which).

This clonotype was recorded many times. The CDR3 nucleotides are TGTGCCAGCAGCTTAGGAGGGTGGGATGAGCAGTTCTTC. This translates into CASSLGGWDEQFF. J is TRBJ2-1 and V is TRBV7-9; D perhaps matches TRBD2 (5 bases). The CDR3 contains 13 residues. Germline V gene lookup returns CDR1 SEHNR and CDR2 FQNEAQ (reference sequence). With 1 base removed from V and 8 bases from J, the gap between germline ends came to 9 bases.

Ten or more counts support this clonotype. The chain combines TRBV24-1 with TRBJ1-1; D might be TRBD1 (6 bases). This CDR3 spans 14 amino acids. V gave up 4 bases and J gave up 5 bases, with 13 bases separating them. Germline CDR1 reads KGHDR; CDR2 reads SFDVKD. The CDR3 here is CATSDPRRGTEAFF. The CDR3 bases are TGTGCCACCAGTGACCCACGCAGGGGAACTGAAGCTTTCTTT.

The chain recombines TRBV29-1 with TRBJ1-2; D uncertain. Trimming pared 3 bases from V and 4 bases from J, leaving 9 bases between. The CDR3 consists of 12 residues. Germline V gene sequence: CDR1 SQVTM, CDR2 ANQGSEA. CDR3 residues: CSVELGAYGYTF. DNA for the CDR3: TGCAGCGTTGAGTTGGGAGCCTATGGCTACACCTTC.

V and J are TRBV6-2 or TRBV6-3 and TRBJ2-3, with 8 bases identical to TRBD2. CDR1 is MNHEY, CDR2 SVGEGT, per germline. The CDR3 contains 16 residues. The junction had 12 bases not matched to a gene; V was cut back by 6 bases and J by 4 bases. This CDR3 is CASSPTGTRDSDTQYF. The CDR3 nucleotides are TGTGCCAGCAGCCCTACCGGGACTAGAGATTCAGATACGCAGTATTTT.

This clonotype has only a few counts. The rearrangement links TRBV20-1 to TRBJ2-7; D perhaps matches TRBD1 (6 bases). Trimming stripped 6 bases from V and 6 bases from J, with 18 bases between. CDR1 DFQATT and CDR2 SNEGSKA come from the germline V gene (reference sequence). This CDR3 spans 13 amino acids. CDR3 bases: TGCAGTGCCAGTAAGACAGGTGAGAGCGAGCAGTACTTC. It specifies CSASKTGESEQYF.

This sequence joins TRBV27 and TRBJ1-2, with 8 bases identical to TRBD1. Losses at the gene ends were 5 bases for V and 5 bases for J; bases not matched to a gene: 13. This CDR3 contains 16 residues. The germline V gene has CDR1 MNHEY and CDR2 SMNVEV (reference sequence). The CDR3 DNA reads TGTGCCAGCAGTCCCTCAGGGGGCGAATTCTCTTATGGCTACACCTTC. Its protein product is CASSPSGGEFSYGYTF.

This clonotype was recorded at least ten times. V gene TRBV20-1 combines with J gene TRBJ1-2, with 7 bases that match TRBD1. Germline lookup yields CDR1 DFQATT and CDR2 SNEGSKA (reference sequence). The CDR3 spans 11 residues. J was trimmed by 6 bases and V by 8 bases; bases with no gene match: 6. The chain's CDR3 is CSTDRVDGYTF. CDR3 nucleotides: TGCAGTACCGACAGGGTCGATGGCTACACCTTC.

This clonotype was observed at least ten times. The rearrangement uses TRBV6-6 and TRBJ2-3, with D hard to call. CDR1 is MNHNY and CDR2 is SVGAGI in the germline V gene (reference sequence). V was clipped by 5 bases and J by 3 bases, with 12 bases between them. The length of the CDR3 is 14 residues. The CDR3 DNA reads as TGTGCCAGCAGTCCCCACGACGGGACAGATACGCAGTATTTT. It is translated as CASSPHDGTDTQYF.

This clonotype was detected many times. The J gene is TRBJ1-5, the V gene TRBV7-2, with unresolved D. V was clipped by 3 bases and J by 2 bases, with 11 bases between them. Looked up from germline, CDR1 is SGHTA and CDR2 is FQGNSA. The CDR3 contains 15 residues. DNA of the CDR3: TGTGCCAGCAGCTTGGGATCCTGGGGCAATCAGCCCCAGCATTTT. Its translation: CASSLGSWGNQPQHF.

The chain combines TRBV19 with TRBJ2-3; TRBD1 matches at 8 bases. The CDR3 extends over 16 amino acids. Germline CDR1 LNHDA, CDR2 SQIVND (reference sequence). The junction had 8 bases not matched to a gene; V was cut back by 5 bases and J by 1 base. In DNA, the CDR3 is TGTGCCAGTAGTTTCTCCGGGACAGGAGGCACAGATACGCAGTATTTT. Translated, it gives CASSFSGTGGTDTQYF.

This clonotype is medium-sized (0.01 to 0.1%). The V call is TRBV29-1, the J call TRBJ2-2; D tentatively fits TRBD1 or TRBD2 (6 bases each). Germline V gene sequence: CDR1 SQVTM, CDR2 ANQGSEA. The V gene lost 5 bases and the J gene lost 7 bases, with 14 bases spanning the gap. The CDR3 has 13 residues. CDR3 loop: CSVRLGGVGELFF. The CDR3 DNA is TGCAGCGTTAGACTCGGGGGCGTCGGGGAGCTGTTTTTT.

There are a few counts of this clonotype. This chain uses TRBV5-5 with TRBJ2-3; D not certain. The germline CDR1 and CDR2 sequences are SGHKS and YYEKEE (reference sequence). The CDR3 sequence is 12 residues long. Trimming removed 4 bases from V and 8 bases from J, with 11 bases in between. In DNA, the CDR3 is TGTGCCAGCAGCCCCCCCCCTGGTACGCAGTATTTT. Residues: CASSPPPGTQYF.

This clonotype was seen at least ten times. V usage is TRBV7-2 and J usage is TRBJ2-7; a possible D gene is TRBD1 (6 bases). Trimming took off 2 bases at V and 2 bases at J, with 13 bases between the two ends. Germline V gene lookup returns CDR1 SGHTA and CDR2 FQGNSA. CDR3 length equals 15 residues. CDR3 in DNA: TGTGCCAGCAGCTTATTTGAGGGGGTTACCTACGAGCAGTACTTC. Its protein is CASSLFEGVTYEQYF.

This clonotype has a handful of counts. The chain's CDR3 is CASSDQGYNSPLHF. CDR3 DNA: TGTGCCAGCAGTGATCAGGGCTATAATTCACCCCTCCACTTT. V and J are TRBV6-1 and TRBJ1-6, with a tentative D call TRBD1 (5 bases). The CDR3 covers 14 residues. Trimming took 3 bases from V and 3 from J, leaving 6 bases between them. Per germline, CDR1 MNHNS and CDR2 SASEGT.

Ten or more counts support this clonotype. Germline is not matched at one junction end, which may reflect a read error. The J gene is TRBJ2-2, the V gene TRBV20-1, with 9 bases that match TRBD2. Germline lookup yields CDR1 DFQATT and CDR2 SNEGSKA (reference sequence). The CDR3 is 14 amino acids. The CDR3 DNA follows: TGCAGTGCCAGAGCGGGAGGAGTTGACGGGGAGCTGTTTTTT. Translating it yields CSARAGGVDGELFF.

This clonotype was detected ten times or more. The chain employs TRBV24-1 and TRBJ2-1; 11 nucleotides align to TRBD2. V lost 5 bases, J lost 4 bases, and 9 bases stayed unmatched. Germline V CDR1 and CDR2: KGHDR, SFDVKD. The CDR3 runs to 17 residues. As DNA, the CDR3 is TGTGCCACCAGTGGAAAGGGGACTAGCGGCTCTTACAATGAGCAGTTCTTC. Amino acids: CATSGKGTSGSYNEQFF.

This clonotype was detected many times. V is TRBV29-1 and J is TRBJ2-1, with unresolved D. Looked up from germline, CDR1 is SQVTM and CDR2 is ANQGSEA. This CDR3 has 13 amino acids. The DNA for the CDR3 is TGCTCCTTAAGGGCAGAGTCCTACAATGAGCAGTTCTTC. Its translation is CSLRAESYNEQFF.

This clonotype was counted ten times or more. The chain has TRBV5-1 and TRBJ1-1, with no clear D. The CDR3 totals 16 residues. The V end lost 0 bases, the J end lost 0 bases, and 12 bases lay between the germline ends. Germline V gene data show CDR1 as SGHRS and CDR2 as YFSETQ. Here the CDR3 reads CASSLGVWRMNTEAFF. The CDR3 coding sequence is TGCGCCAGCAGCTTGGGGGTGTGGAGGATGAACACTGAAGCTTTCTTT.

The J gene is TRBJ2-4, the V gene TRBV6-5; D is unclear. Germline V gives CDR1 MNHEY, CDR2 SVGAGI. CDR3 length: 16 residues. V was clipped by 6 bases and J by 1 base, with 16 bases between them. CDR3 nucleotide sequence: TGTGCCAGCAGCAACAATGTCCCCCTGGCCAAAAACATTCAGTACTTC. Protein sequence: CASSNNVPLAKNIQYF.

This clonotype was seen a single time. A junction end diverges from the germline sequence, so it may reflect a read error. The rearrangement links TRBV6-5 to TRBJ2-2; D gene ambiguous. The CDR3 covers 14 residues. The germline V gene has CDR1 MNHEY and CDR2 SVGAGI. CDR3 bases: TGTGCCAGCTGTTATGGGCCCAACACCGGGGAGCTGTTTTTT. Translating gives CASCYGPNTGELFF.

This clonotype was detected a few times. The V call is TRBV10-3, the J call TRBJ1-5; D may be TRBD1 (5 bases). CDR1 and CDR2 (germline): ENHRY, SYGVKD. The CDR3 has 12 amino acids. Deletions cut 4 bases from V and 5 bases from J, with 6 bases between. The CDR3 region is CAISGGDQPQHF. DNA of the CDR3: TGTGCCATCAGTGGGGGGGATCAGCCCCAGCATTTT.

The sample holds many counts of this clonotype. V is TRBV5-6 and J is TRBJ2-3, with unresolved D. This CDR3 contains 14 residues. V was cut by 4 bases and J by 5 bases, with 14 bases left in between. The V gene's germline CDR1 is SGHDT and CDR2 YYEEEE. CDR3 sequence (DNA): TGTGCCAGCAGCCAGATAGGACGGATAGATACGCAGTATTTT. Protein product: CASSQIGRIDTQYF.

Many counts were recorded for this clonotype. The CDR3 nucleotides are TGCAGTGCTAGAGGTGTAGCCCTAGCCTACGAGCAGTACTTC. It yields the protein CSARGVALAYEQYF. This chain connects TRBV20-1 to TRBJ2-7; D remains unclear. The germline CDR1 and CDR2 sequences are DFQATT and SNEGSKA (reference sequence). V lost 1 base, J lost 2 bases, and 12 bases lay in between. The CDR3 extends over 14 amino acids.

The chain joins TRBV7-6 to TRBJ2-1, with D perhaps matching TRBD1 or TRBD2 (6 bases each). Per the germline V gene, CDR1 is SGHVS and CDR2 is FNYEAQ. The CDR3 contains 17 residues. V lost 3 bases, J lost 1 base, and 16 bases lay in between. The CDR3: CASSFNPPGASYNEQFF. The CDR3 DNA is TGTGCCAGCAGCTTCAATCCCCCGGGGGCTTCCTACAATGAGCAGTTCTTC. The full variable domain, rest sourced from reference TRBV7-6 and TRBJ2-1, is GAGVSQSPRYKVTKRGQDVALRCDPISGHVSLYWYRQALGQGPEFLTYFNYEAQQDKSGLPNDRFSAERPEGSISTLTIQRTEQRDSAMYRCASSFNPPGASYNEQFFGPGTRLTVL.

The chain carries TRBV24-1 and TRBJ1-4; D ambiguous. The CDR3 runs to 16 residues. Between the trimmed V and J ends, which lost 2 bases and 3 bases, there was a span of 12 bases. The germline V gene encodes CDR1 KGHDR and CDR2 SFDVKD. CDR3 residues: CATSDYAFGPNEKLFF. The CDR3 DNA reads TGTGCCACCAGTGATTACGCATTCGGCCCTAATGAAAAACTGTTTTTT.